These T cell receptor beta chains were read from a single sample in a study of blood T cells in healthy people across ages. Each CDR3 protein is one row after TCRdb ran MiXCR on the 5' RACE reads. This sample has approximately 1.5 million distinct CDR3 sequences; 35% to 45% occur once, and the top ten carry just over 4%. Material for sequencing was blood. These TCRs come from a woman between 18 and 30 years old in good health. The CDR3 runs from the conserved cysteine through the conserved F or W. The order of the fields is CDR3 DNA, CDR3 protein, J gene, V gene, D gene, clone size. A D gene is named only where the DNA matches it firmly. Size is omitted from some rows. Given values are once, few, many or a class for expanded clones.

TGTGCCTGGACTGTAGGGACAGGGCGCTTTGAAAAACTGTTTTTT,CAWTVGTGRFEKLFF,TRBJ1-4,TRBV30,TRBD1,NA
TGCAGTGCTAGAAACCCTGGGGGATCCTACGAGCAGTACTTC,CSARNPGGSYEQYF,TRBJ2-7,TRBV20-1,NA,NA
TGTGCCAGCAGTGATTTAATCTCGGGACAAGATCCTGAAGCTTTCTTT,CASSDLISGQDPEAFF,TRBJ1-1,TRBV2,NA,NA
TGTGCCAGCAGTCCGCCCGGGGAGACAATTAGCAATCAGCCCCAGCATTTT,CASSPPGETISNQPQHF,TRBJ1-5,TRBV28,NA,NA
TGTGCCAGCAGCCACGGGTTGGAGCAGTACTTC,CASSHGLEQYF,TRBJ2-7,TRBV11-2,NA,few
TGCAGCGTTGGGTCCAATTTGAGAGAGAACACTGAAGCTTTCTTT,CSVGSNLRENTEAFF,TRBJ1-1,TRBV29-1,NA,few
TGTGCCAGCAGGGACAGGATCGAGACCCAGTACTTC,CASRDRIETQYF,TRBJ2-5,TRBV6-2/TRBV6-3,TRBD1,NA
TGTGCCAGCAGCGGACAGGGCCTAGGCTACGAGCAGTACTTC,CASSGQGLGYEQYF,TRBJ2-7,TRBV12-3/TRBV12-4,TRBD1,few
TGTGCCAGCAGCGCCGGGGGACAAGAGACCCAGTACTTC,CASSAGGQETQYF,TRBJ2-5,TRBV9,NA,many
TGTGCCAGCAGTTACGGGTCCTCGACCCAGTACTTC,CASSYGSSTQYF,TRBJ2-5,TRBV6-6,NA,NA
TGCAGTGCCACAGGATGGGGCACTAGCACAGATACGCAGTATTTT,CSATGWGTSTDTQYF,TRBJ2-3,TRBV20-1,NA,NA
TGCGCCAGCAGCCAAGGGCCACATAATTCACCCCTCCACTTT,CASSQGPHNSPLHF,TRBJ1-6,TRBV4-3,NA,NA
TGTGCCAGCAGCGGACTAGCGGCAACCTACGAGCAGAACTTC,CASSGLAATYEQNF,TRBJ2-7,TRBV28,TRBD2,NA
TGTGCCAGCAGCCCTAGGACAGCCAGCGAGATGAACACTGAAGCTTTCTTT,CASSPRTASEMNTEAFF,TRBJ1-1,TRBV7-9,NA,few
TGCGCCAGCAGCTCAAGGGGGGGCGATGAGCAGTTCTTC,CASSSRGGDEQFF,TRBJ2-1,TRBV5-1,NA,few